One sample yielded the 30 T cell receptor beta chains listed below, sequenced in a study of T cell repertoires and Cas9 in healthy adults. The protocol was immunoSEQ multiplex PCR, while the TCRdb copy is restricted to in-frame clones and leaves out a portion. The table shows 15,000 or so clones, with around 90% occurring only once. The sample comprised Tregs (CD4+, CD25+, CD127-, CD137-, CD154-) from PBMCs; culture status not recorded. The receptor source for this set is a human donor in good health.

This clone was seen just once. The chain employs TRBV28 and TRBJ2-1; a weak D match, TRBD2 (5 bases). The CDR3 sequence is 14 residues long. Trimming stripped 5 bases from V and 5 bases from J, with 13 bases between. In germline, CDR1 is MDHEN, CDR2 SYDVKM. The CDR3 protein is CASSPAGPHNEQFF. The CDR3 DNA reads TGTGCCAGCAGTCCCGCGGGCCCCCACAATGAGCAGTTCTTC. Looking up the rest from reference TRBV28 and TRBJ2-1 gives the full variable domain: DVKVTQSSRYLVKRTGEKVFLECVQDMDHENMFWYRQDPGLGLRLIYFSYDVKMKEKGDIPEGYSVSREKKERFSLILESASTNQTSMYLCASSPAGPHNEQFFGPGTRLTVL.

The genes are TRBV10-3 and TRBJ1-1; TRBD1 agrees at 7 bases. V shed 5 bases and J 1 base; nucleotides not matched to a gene: 10. This CDR3 is built from 16 residues. CDR1 and CDR2 from the germline V gene are ENHRY and SYGVKD. The CDR3 nucleotides are TGTGCCATCAGTTCTCCGACCGGGACAGCGAACACTGAAGCTTTCTTT. This codes for CAISSPTGTANTEAFF.

V is TRBV5-1 and J is TRBJ2-4, with D possibly TRBD2 on 7 matching bases. Germline V lookup: CDR1 SGHRS, CDR2 YFSETQ. The CDR3 is made up of 17 amino acids. V lost 3 bases to trimming and J lost 0 bases, with 16 bases between them. The CDR3 loop reads CASSWGGAGVAKNIQYF. CDR3 DNA: TGCGCCAGCAGCTGGGGGGGCGCGGGGGTAGCCAAAAACATTCAGTACTTC. The full variable domain, in which reference TRBV5-1 and TRBJ2-4 provide the parts outside the CDR3, is KAGVTQTPRYLIKTRGQQVTLSCSPISGHRSVSWYQQTPGQGLQFLFEYFSETQRNKGNFPGRFSGRQFSNSRSEMNVSTLELGDSALYLCASSWGGAGVAKNIQYFGAGTRLSVL.

This chain uses TRBV5-1 with TRBJ2-1; D is undetermined. The CDR3 runs 13 residues. With 3 bases removed from V and 5 bases from J, the gap between germline ends came to 9 bases. Germline CDR1 is SGHRS and CDR2 is YFSETQ. Here the CDR3 DNA reads TGCGCCAGCAGCTCAGGACCAAACAATGAGCAGTTCTTC. The encoded protein is CASSSGPNNEQFF.

The chain has TRBV6-6 and TRBJ1-6; D is unresolved. Germline V gene data show CDR1 as MNHNY and CDR2 as SVGAGI (reference sequence). V was cut by 0 bases and J by 10 bases, with 10 bases left in between. The CDR3 runs 14 residues. CDR3 nucleotides: TGTGCCAGCAGTTACTCCTCTGAGGCATCACCCCTCCACTTT. It is translated as CASSYSSEASPLHF.

The chain joins TRBV29-1 to TRBJ2-2, with D maybe TRBD2 (5 bases). The CDR3 sequence is 15 residues long. CDR1 is SQVTM, CDR2 ANQGSEA, per germline. V was shortened by 4 bases and J by 7 bases, with 19 bases between the two germline ends. CDR3 coding DNA: TGCAGCGTTGTCGGGCCGGGGTCCCTGGGCGGGGAGCTGTTTTTT. Translating it yields CSVVGPGSLGGELFF.

The rearrangement uses TRBV5-1 and TRBJ1-3; D possibly corresponds to TRBD1 (6 bases). CDR1 is SGHRS, CDR2 YFSETQ, per germline. The ends were cut back, 5 bases at V and 0 bases at J, with 12 bases in the middle. The CDR3 is 15 residues long. The CDR3 DNA follows: TGCGCCAGCAGACCAGGACAGCCCTCTGGAAACACCATATATTTT. Translating it yields CASRPGQPSGNTIYF.

This chain uses TRBV5-1 with TRBJ2-5; no clear D. This CDR3 contains 12 residues. Trimming stripped 0 bases from V and 5 bases from J, with 5 bases between. Germline values: CDR1 SGHRS, CDR2 YFSETQ. Here the CDR3 reads CASSLVSETQYF. The CDR3 region has the DNA TGCGCCAGCAGCTTGGTCAGCGAGACCCAGTACTTC.

This clone was seen only once. V and J are TRBV19 and TRBJ1-2; a possible D gene is TRBD1 (6 bases). This CDR3 has 15 amino acids. Looked up from germline, CDR1 is LNHDA and CDR2 is SQIVND (reference sequence). The ends were cut back, 6 bases at V and 2 bases at J, with 16 bases in the middle. The CDR3, as DNA: TGTGCCAGTAGAAACCCAGGGGTCGGAAACTATGGCTACACCTTC. Amino acids: CASRNPGVGNYGYTF.

The chain has TRBV5-1 and TRBJ2-5; either TRBD1 or TRBD2 may supply D (5 bases each). The J call may be incorrect, as the DNA end agrees better with TRBJ2-7. The CDR3 extends over 14 amino acids. CDR1 and CDR2 (germline): SGHRS, YFSETQ. CDR3 loop: CASSLFRDGYEQYF. The CDR3 coding sequence is TGCGCCAGCAGCTTGTTCAGGGACGGATACGAGCAGTACTTC.

The CDR3 DNA is TGTGCCAGCAGCCAAGAAGATCCCGGGACAGCGAACACCGGGGAGCTGTTTTTT. Translated: CASSQEDPGTANTGELFF. The chain links TRBV4-2 to TRBJ2-2; TRBD1 aligns across 7 bases. V dropped 0 bases and J dropped 0; count of bases not matched to a gene: 7. This CDR3 is 18 amino acids long. Germline V CDR1 and CDR2: LGHNA, YNFKEQ.

V is TRBV19 and J is TRBJ1-6; D gene uncertain. CDR3 length equals 13 residues. With 7 bases removed from V and 8 bases from J, the gap between germline ends came to 12 bases. Per germline, CDR1 LNHDA and CDR2 SQIVND (reference sequence). The CDR3 reads CASTKQNYSPLHF. In nucleotides, the CDR3 is TGTGCCAGTACTAAACAGAACTATTCACCCCTCCACTTT.

The table lists this clone with a count of one. This chain connects TRBV5-1 to TRBJ2-2; tentatively, D is TRBD2 (6 bases). Trimming shortened V by 3 bases and J by 5 bases, and 14 bases separated the two germline ends. The CDR3 is 15 amino acids. CDR1 SGHRS and CDR2 YFSETQ come from the germline V gene. The CDR3 DNA is TGCGCCAGCAGCTCTCGGCGGGGCGCAACCGGGGAGCTGTTTTTT. This codes for CASSSRRGATGELFF.

This rearrangement joins TRBV5-6 to TRBJ1-2; 7 nucleotides line up with TRBD1. The CDR3 is 14 residues long. J lost 4 bases, V lost 4 bases, and 7 bases had no gene match. From germline, CDR1 is SGHDT and CDR2 YYEEEE. CDR3 in amino acids: CASSRRQGPYGYTF. The CDR3 DNA reads as TGTGCCAGCAGCCGGCGACAGGGACCCTATGGCTACACCTTC.

This clone has only a few counts. The gene calls are TRBV5-1 and TRBJ2-2, with D possibly being TRBD1 (5 bases). The germline gives CDR1 SGHRS, CDR2 YFSETQ. V gave up 0 bases and J gave up 3 bases, with 9 bases separating them. The CDR3 is 15 residues long. CDR3 bases: TGCGCCAGCAGCTTGGAAGGGGCGGACACCGGGGAGCTGTTTTTT. It is translated as CASSLEGADTGELFF.

The chain is built from TRBV10-2 and TRBJ1-1; 7 bases agree with TRBD1. Germline loops: CDR1 WSHSY, CDR2 SAAADI. V lost 8 bases, J lost 1 base, and 4 bases stayed unmatched. CDR3 length equals 13 residues. CDR3 sequence: CASADRANTEAFF. The CDR3 region has the DNA TGCGCCAGCGCCGACAGGGCGAACACTGAAGCTTTCTTT.

The rearrangement joins TRBV7-8 to TRBJ1-2; D is ambiguous. Germline assignment: CDR1 SGHVS and CDR2 FQNEAQ. CDR3 size: 13 residues. V gave up 0 bases and J gave up 14 bases, with 16 bases separating them. The chain's CDR3 is CASSLALQTGWTF. The CDR3 nucleotides are TGTGCCAGCAGCTTAGCGCTTCAAACTGGATGGACCTTC.

The chain combines TRBV6-1 with TRBJ1-1; D is undetermined. The CDR3 is 13 residues long. V lost 6 bases and J 0 bases, leaving 8 bases between the germline ends. Germline CDR1 MNHNS, CDR2 SASEGT. As DNA, the CDR3 is TGTGCCAGCAGCTTATCAATGAACACTGAAGCTTTCTTT. Protein sequence: CASSLSMNTEAFF.

This chain links TRBV7-9 with TRBJ2-4; D is undetermined. Trimming removed 5 bases from V and 8 bases from J, with 7 bases in between. This CDR3 has 11 residues. Germline V gene data show CDR1 as SEHNR and CDR2 as FQNEAQ (reference sequence). The CDR3 bases are TGTGCCAGCAGCCCTAAAGACATTCAGTACTTC. Amino acid sequence: CASSPKDIQYF. Full variable domain (rest looked up from reference TRBV7-9 and TRBJ2-4): DTGVSQNPRHKITKRGQNVTFRCDPISEHNRLYWYRQTLGQGPEFLTYFQNEAQLEKSRLLSDRFSAERPKGSFSTLEIQRTEQGDSAMYLCASSPKDIQYFGAGTRLSVL.

V gene TRBV5-4 combines with J gene TRBJ1-3; D not resolved. The V gene's germline CDR1 is SGHNT and CDR2 YYREEE (reference sequence). Trimming shortened V by 2 bases and J by 6 bases, and 12 bases separated the two germline ends. This CDR3 has 14 residues. CDR3 DNA: TGTGCCAGCAGCTTCGGGCCGGTGGTAAACACCATATATTTT. Translating gives CASSFGPVVNTIYF.

The V gene is TRBV5-1, the J gene TRBJ1-4; 12 positions agree with TRBD1. The CDR3 is 17 residues long. CDR1 SGHRS and CDR2 YFSETQ come from the germline V gene. Losses at the gene ends were 1 base for V and 3 bases for J; bases not matched to a gene: 4. The CDR3 protein is CASSLRGQGAANEKLFF. CDR3 coding DNA: TGCGCCAGCAGCTTGAGGGGACAGGGGGCAGCTAATGAAAAACTGTTTTTT.

The chain has TRBV2 and TRBJ1-6; TRBD1 might be the D (5 bases). The V and J ends lost 8 bases and 3 bases respectively, with 14 bases between them. From germline, CDR1 is SNHLY and CDR2 FYNNEI. There are 15 residues in the CDR3. The CDR3 DNA reads as TGTGCCAGCGAAGAAACAGGACTCTATAATTCACCCCTCCACTTT. It is translated as CASEETGLYNSPLHF.

J is TRBJ2-7 and V is TRBV6-4; D tentatively fits TRBD1 or TRBD2 (5 bases each). This CDR3 has 16 amino acids. In germline, CDR1 is MRHNA, CDR2 SNTAGT. Trimming pared 4 bases from V and 2 bases from J, leaving 18 bases between. CDR3 protein: CASSGPGAGPTYEQYF. CDR3 sequence (DNA): TGTGCCAGCAGTGGCCCCGGGGCGGGCCCTACCTACGAGCAGTACTTC.

The V and J genes are TRBV6-5 and TRBJ1-2; 8 bases agree with TRBD1. The germline gives CDR1 MNHEY, CDR2 SVGAGI. Trimming took 2 bases from V and 5 from J; bases not matched to a gene: 4. The CDR3 loop spans 14 amino acids. CDR3 protein: CASSYIQGAYGYTF. The CDR3 region has the DNA TGTGCCAGCAGTTACATCCAGGGGGCTTATGGCTACACCTTC.

The chain recombines TRBV4-1 with TRBJ2-1, with D tentatively TRBD1 (5 bases). The V end was cut by 0 bases, the J end by 3 bases, with 9 bases between. The germline gives CDR1 MGHRA, CDR2 YSYEKL. The CDR3 contains 15 residues. The CDR3 protein is CASSQDPQGYNEQFF. DNA for the CDR3: TGCGCCAGCAGCCAAGATCCTCAGGGCTACAATGAGCAGTTCTTC.

The gene calls are TRBV6-5 and TRBJ1-1; D is undetermined. The CDR3 consists of 15 residues. CDR1 is MNHEY and CDR2 is SVGAGI in the germline V gene. Trimming removed 0 bases from V and 4 bases from J, with 12 bases in between. The CDR3 DNA reads TGTGCCAGCAGTTACTCTTCTAGACGGGCCACTGAAGCTTTCTTT. Translating it yields CASSYSSRRATEAFF.

The chain recombines TRBV7-8 with TRBJ2-3, with D hard to call. Per germline, CDR1 SGHVS and CDR2 FQNEAQ. This CDR3 contains 14 residues. Trimming took off 5 bases at V and 1 base at J, with 10 bases between the two ends. CDR3 residues: CASSIRHRTDTQYF. The CDR3 DNA follows: TGTGCCAGCAGCATCCGACACCGCACAGATACGCAGTATTTT.

For the CDR3, the DNA is TGTGCCAGCAGCCCGGGACAGGGAAACTATGGCTACACCTTC. Translation gives CASSPGQGNYGYTF. The chain carries TRBV7-6 and TRBJ1-2, with 9 bases matching TRBD1. V shed 5 bases, J shed 2 bases, and the junction held 3 bases outside the gene matches. The CDR3 contains 14 residues. Germline assignment: CDR1 SGHVS and CDR2 FNYEAQ.

Written as DNA, the CDR3 is TGTGCCAGCAGTTTAAGTTGGGGCCGAGGGGGGACCGGGGAGCTGTTTTTT. Translation: CASSLSWGRGGTGELFF. The gene calls are TRBV28 and TRBJ2-2; either TRBD1 or TRBD2 may supply D (6 bases each). Trimming pared 2 bases from V and 5 bases from J, leaving 18 bases between. Looked up from germline, CDR1 is MDHEN and CDR2 is SYDVKM. The CDR3 covers 17 residues.

This chain links TRBV6-6 with TRBJ1-5; a weak D match, TRBD1 (5 bases). The germline CDR1 and CDR2 sequences are MNHNY and SVGAGI (reference sequence). CDR3 size: 14 residues. V shed 6 bases and J shed 4 bases, with 13 bases lying between them. The CDR3 nucleotides are TGTGCCAGCAGAAAGGGACTACGAAATCAGCCCCAGCATTTT. Translation: CASRKGLRNQPQHF.